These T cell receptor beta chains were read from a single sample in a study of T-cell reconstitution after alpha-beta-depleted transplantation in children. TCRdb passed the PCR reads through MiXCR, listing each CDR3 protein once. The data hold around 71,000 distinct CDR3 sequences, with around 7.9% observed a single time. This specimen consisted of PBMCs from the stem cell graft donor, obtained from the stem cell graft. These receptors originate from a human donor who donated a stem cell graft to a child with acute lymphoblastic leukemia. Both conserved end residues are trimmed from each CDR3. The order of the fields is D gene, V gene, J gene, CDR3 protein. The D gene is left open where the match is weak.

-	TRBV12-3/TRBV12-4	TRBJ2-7	ASRTGMRSYEQY
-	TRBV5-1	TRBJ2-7	ASSLDGGYEQY
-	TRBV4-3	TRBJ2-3	ASSQELSGTDTQY
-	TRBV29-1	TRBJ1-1	SVEGPRMNTEAF
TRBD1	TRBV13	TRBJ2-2	ASSLSPGQTNTGELF
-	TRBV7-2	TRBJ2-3	ASSFRDMSTDTQY
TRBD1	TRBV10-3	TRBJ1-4	AISETDRGNEKLF
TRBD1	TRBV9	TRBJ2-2	ASSGQGANTGELF
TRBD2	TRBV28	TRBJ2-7	ASSLVRGVSYEQY
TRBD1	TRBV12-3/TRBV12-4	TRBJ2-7	ASSFRPGQWEQY
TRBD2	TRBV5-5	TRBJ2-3	ASSDRLAGTDTQY
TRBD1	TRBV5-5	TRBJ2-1	ASSLNRDRGNNEQF
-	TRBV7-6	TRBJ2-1	ASSLIRGDEQF
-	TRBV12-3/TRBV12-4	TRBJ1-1	ASSLGGPGNTEAF
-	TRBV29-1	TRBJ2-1	SVEEGRNTEQF
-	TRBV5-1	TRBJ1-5	ASSTGPNQPQH
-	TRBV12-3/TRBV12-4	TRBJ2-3	ASSLGRGADTQY
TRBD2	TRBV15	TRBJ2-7	ATSREGALERESSYEQY
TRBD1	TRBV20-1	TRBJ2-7	SAPPGGQGAREQY
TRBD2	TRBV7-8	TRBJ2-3	ASSLVSGATDTQY
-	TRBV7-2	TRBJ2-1	ASSSLFRGAGNEQF
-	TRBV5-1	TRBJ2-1	ASSASPPAYNEQF
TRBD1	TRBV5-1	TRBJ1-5	ASSLDGQGNQPQH
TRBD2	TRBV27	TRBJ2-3	ASSPRDRALAGGTTDTQY
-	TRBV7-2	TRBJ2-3	ARGARHTDTQY
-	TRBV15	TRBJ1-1	ATSRDKEGGTEAF
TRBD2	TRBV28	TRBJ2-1	ASRSPTSGKSNEQF
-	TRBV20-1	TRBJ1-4	SARDLRHNEKLF
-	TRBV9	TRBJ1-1	ASSVGGGEAF
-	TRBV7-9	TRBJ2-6	ASSPAGDSGANVLT
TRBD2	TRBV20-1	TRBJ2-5	SARPGLAETQY
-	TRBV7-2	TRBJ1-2	ASSNGGPSYGYT
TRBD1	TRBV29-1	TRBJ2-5	SVGIGQGKETQY
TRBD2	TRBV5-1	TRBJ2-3	ASSSLAVGTADTQY
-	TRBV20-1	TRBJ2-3	SAGGTPPTDTQY
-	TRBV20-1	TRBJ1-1	SADSNTEAF
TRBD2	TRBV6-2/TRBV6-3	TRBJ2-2	ASKRDYTGELF
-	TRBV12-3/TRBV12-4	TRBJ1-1	ASSLTAMNTEAF
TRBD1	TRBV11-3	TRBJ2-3	ASSAQGPTDTQY
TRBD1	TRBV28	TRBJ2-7	ASSSSPRDSFAYEQY
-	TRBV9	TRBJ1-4	ASSVVDGENEKLF
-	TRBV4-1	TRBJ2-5	ASSPPSGNQETQY
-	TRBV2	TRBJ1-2	ASPTPLEGYT
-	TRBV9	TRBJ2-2	ASSVGSPGELF